These 29 T cell receptor beta chains originate from one sample sequenced in a study of blood T cell repertoires in COVID-19. Profiled with immunoSEQ multiplex PCR; TCRdb holds only in-frame clones, not every one. Counted here are under 200,000 clones, 83% occurring once; the ten biggest clones make up more than 1.5%. The sample consisted of peripheral blood. The source of these receptors is a human donor in a cohort sampled during active COVID-19.

The chain carries TRBV24-1 and TRBJ2-2; maybe TRBD1 (5 bases). The germline gives CDR1 KGHDR, CDR2 SFDVKD. CDR3 length: 14 amino acids. V lost 3 bases, J lost 2 bases, and 6 bases lay in between. CDR3 amino acids: CATSDQGNTGELFF. DNA of the CDR3: TGTGCCACCAGTGATCAGGGAAACACCGGGGAGCTGTTTTTT.

The chain joins TRBV6-2 or TRBV6-3 to TRBJ1-2, with 10 bases aligning to TRBD1. CDR1 and CDR2 (germline): MNHEY, SVGEGT. This CDR3 has 15 residues. The junction had 4 bases not matched to a gene; V was cut back by 2 bases and J by 4 bases. The CDR3 sequence: CASSYGTGEGYGYTF. The CDR3 region has the DNA TGTGCCAGCAGTTACGGGACAGGGGAAGGCTATGGCTACACCTTC.

CDR3 nucleotides: TGCGCCAGCAGCCAACTCATACGCGGGGCAGCCGGCCAAGAGACCCAGTACTTC. Protein product: CASSQLIRGAAGQETQYF. V and J are TRBV5-1 and TRBJ2-5; TRBD2 is a possible D gene (6 bases). Germline V gene data show CDR1 as SGHRS and CDR2 as YFSETQ. This CDR3 contains 18 residues. Trimming left V 4 bases short and J 1 base short, with 23 bases between.

The rearrangement joins TRBV12-5 to TRBJ2-2; 13 bases agree with TRBD2. CDR1 LGHNT and CDR2 FRNRAP come from the germline V gene. The CDR3 covers 15 residues. V shed 3 bases and J 7 bases; nucleotides not matched to a gene: 2. The CDR3 DNA reads as TGTGCTAGTGGTTTACTAGCGGGAGGGATCGGGGAGCTGTTTTTT. It is translated as CASGLLAGGIGELFF.

The rearrangement joins TRBV29-1 to TRBJ2-7, with 10 bases identical to TRBD2. With V trimmed by 6 bases and J by 4 bases, 9 bases remained unmatched. The CDR3 loop spans 14 amino acids. Per the germline V gene, CDR1 is SQVTM and CDR2 is ANQGSEA. CDR3 in DNA: TGCAGCGTCCACCTAGCGGGAGAACAGTACGAGCAGTACTTC. Protein sequence: CSVHLAGEQYEQYF.

V is TRBV6-4 and J is TRBJ2-7; 14 bases are a match to TRBD2. CDR1 is MRHNA, CDR2 SNTAGT, per germline. V was clipped by 10 bases and J by 4 bases; unmatched bases: 3. This CDR3 contains 13 residues. CDR3 DNA: TGTGCCACTGGGACTAGCGGGAGATACGAGCAGTACTTC. It encodes CATGTSGRYEQYF.

Details on this clone: Other DNA sequences in the sample encode the same CDR3. J is TRBJ1-5 and V is TRBV20-1; D not resolved. The CDR3 totals 11 residues. Germline lookup yields CDR1 DFQATT and CDR2 SNEGSKA (reference sequence). V lost 3 bases to trimming and J lost 7 bases, with 7 bases between them. The DNA for the CDR3 is TGCAGTGCTAGGGGAGACCAGCCCCAGCATTTT. Protein product: CSARGDQPQHF.

J is TRBJ1-1 and V is TRBV10-2, with 10 bases identical to TRBD1. Germline loops: CDR1 WSHSY, CDR2 SAAADI. The CDR3 has 17 amino acids. Losses at the gene ends were 6 bases for V and 3 bases for J; bases not matched to a gene: 13. DNA for the CDR3: TGCGCCAGCAGGGGCCGACAGGGGGCCCCTTGGGACACTGAAGCTTTCTTT. Amino acids: CASRGRQGAPWDTEAFF.

V is TRBV6-5 and J is TRBJ2-3, with a weak D call TRBD1 (5 bases). V was pared by 2 bases and J by 6 bases, with 15 bases between. Per the germline V gene, CDR1 is MNHEY and CDR2 is SVGAGI. The CDR3 length is 15 residues. The CDR3 bases are TGTGCCAGCAGTTACGGGGCCACCGGTCGGGATACGCAGTATTTT. This sequence encodes CASSYGATGRDTQYF.

V usage is TRBV6-2 or TRBV6-3 and J usage is TRBJ2-7, with 7 bases aligning to TRBD1. This CDR3 comprises 13 residues. Trimming removed 6 bases from V and 5 bases from J; junction bases left unmatched: 7. Germline loops: CDR1 MNHEY, CDR2 SVGEGT. In DNA form, the CDR3 reads TGTGCCAGCAGCCCCGAGGGGGCCCACGAGCAGTACTTC. Translating it yields CASSPEGAHEQYF.

J is TRBJ2-2 and V is TRBV3-1 (or the pseudogene TRBV3-2), with TRBD1 identical over 11 bases. Trimming removed 4 bases from V and 3 bases from J; junction bases left unmatched: 4. Per germline, CDR1 LGHDT and CDR2 YNNKEL (reference sequence). The CDR3 has 16 amino acids. The CDR3 protein is CASSRRTGGDTGELFF. The CDR3 region has the DNA TGTGCCAGCAGCCGTCGGACAGGGGGCGACACCGGGGAGCTGTTTTTT.

This chain uses TRBV9 with TRBJ2-2, with D tentatively TRBD1 (6 bases). The CDR3 contains 14 residues. The V end lost 4 bases, the J end lost 4 bases, and 11 bases lay between the germline ends. Germline values: CDR1 SGDLS, CDR2 YYNGEE. CDR3 nucleotides: TGTGCCAGCAGCTCGACAGGTGGCACCGGGGAGCTGTTTTTT. Translation: CASSSTGGTGELFF.

The chain employs TRBV6-5 and TRBJ2-1; 8 positions match TRBD1. V was pared by 4 bases and J by 7 bases, with 9 bases of the junction left unmatched. This CDR3 comprises 15 residues. Germline lookup yields CDR1 MNHEY and CDR2 SVGAGI. The CDR3 loop reads CASSSTGARSNEQFF. In nucleotides, the CDR3 is TGTGCCAGCAGTTCGACAGGGGCTCGTAGTAATGAGCAGTTCTTC.

The chain couples TRBV6-6 to TRBJ1-6; 8 bases fit TRBD1. The CDR3 length is 19 residues. Germline V gives CDR1 MNHNY, CDR2 SVGAGI (reference sequence). Trimming cost V 5 bases and J 6 bases; bases outside gene matches: 18. CDR3 nucleotide sequence: TGTGCCAGCAGTCCAGGATCATTTTACCGGGACAGGCCTAATTCACCCCTCCACTTT. Encoded protein: CASSPGSFYRDRPNSPLHF.

The chain links TRBV11-2 to TRBJ1-5; D not resolved. Per germline, CDR1 SGHAT and CDR2 FQNNGV. This CDR3 has 13 residues. V was trimmed by 2 bases and J by 0 bases, leaving 2 bases between them. The CDR3 nucleotides are TGTGCCAGCAGCTTATATAGCAATCAGCCCCAGCATTTT. It is translated as CASSLYSNQPQHF.

In regard to this clone: The sample has other DNA sequences that encode this CDR3 too. The J gene is TRBJ2-5, the V gene TRBV7-2; 8 bases align to TRBD2. V dropped 4 bases and J dropped 5; count of bases not matched to a gene: 6. Germline V lookup: CDR1 SGHTA, CDR2 FQGNSA. CDR3 length: 14 residues. In DNA form, the CDR3 reads TGTGCCAGCAGCTCCGGACTAGCAGGGGAGACCCAGTACTTC. Residues: CASSSGLAGETQYF.

The chain carries TRBV5-1 and TRBJ2-6; 10 positions match TRBD1. Germline V CDR1 and CDR2: SGHRS, YFSETQ. This CDR3 comprises 16 residues. V trimming: 4 bases; J trimming: 3 bases; junction bases outside the gene matches: 4. The DNA for the CDR3 is TGCGCCAGCAGCCCTGGACAGGGGGTTGGGGCCAACGTCCTGACTTTC. Residues: CASSPGQGVGANVLTF.

This chain uses TRBV5-5 with TRBJ2-2, with TRBD2 identical over 12 bases. The CDR3 runs to 17 residues. Germline V lookup: CDR1 SGHKS, CDR2 YYEKEE (reference sequence). The J segment lost 3 bases and the V segment lost 0 bases, leaving 3 bases of the junction unmatched. In DNA, the CDR3 is TGTGCCAGCAGCTTGGGACTAGCGGGGGCCTACACCGGGGAGCTGTTTTTT. Amino acids: CASSLGLAGAYTGELFF.

The rearrangement joins TRBV5-6 to TRBJ2-5; D perhaps matches TRBD2 (6 bases). The CDR3 has 14 amino acids. Germline V lookup: CDR1 SGHDT, CDR2 YYEEEE. The V and J ends lost 0 bases and 2 bases respectively, with 8 bases between them. The CDR3: CASSLAGLQETQYF. CDR3 nucleotides: TGTGCCAGCAGCTTGGCGGGACTTCAAGAGACCCAGTACTTC.

The chain recombines TRBV27 with TRBJ1-2, with no clear D. This CDR3 comprises 14 residues. Trimming removed 0 bases at V and 6 bases at J, with 11 bases between. Germline CDR1 is MNHEY and CDR2 is SMNVEV (reference sequence). The CDR3 nucleotides read TGTGCCAGCAGTTTATCCGGCGGTTTGGATGGCTACACCTTC. This codes for CASSLSGGLDGYTF.

The rearrangement uses TRBV7-2 and TRBJ2-7, with unresolved D. Trimming removed 1 base at V and 5 bases at J, with 15 bases between. This CDR3 has 15 amino acids. Germline V CDR1 and CDR2: SGHTA, FQGNSA. In nucleotides, the CDR3 is TGTGCCAGCAGCTTAGGGATCCAGCGTTGGAACGAGCAGTACTTC. Amino acids: CASSLGIQRWNEQYF.

The V gene is TRBV6-6, the J gene TRBJ1-2, with 10 bases lining up with TRBD1. The CDR3 runs 14 residues. Trimming cost V 6 bases and J 4 bases; bases outside gene matches: 5. The germline V gene has CDR1 MNHNY and CDR2 SVGAGI (reference sequence). The CDR3 DNA reads TGTGCCAGCAGCCGACAGGGGGCAGGCTATGGCTACACCTTC. It encodes CASSRQGAGYGYTF.

J is TRBJ2-7 and V is TRBV2, with D possibly matching TRBD2 (6 bases). V dropped 0 bases and J dropped 2 bases, with 11 bases sitting between them. The CDR3 extends over 15 amino acids. Per the germline V gene, CDR1 is SNHLY and CDR2 is FYNNEI. CDR3: CASSEALGGTYEQYF. CDR3 in DNA: TGTGCCAGCAGTGAAGCGCTTGGGGGGACCTACGAGCAGTACTTC.

The rearrangement links TRBV7-9 to TRBJ1-6; D perhaps matches TRBD1 (6 bases). CDR3 length equals 12 residues. Looked up from germline, CDR1 is SEHNR and CDR2 is FQNEAQ (reference sequence). V lost 5 bases and J lost 7, with 6 bases in between. CDR3 sequence reads: CASSGGNSPLHF. The CDR3 DNA reads as TGTGCCAGCAGCGGGGGCAATTCACCCCTCCACTTT.

This clone appeared a few times. This sequence joins TRBV28 and TRBJ2-7; the D is unclear. The CDR3 runs to 14 residues. CDR1 is MDHEN and CDR2 is SYDVKM in the germline V gene. Trimming took off 6 bases at V and 5 bases at J, with 17 bases between the two ends. The chain's CDR3 is CASSSQVSKDEQYF. The CDR3 coding sequence is TGTGCCAGCAGCTCCCAGGTGTCAAAAGACGAGCAGTACTTC.

This rearrangement joins TRBV4-1 to TRBJ2-5, with D uncertain. Germline CDR1 is MGHRA and CDR2 is YSYEKL. The CDR3 totals 16 residues. Trimming shortened V by 1 base and J by 5 bases, and 17 bases separated the two germline ends. The CDR3 coding sequence is TGCGCCAGCAGCCAAGCCCCCGGGTCCCCCGGGGAGACCCAGTACTTC. As protein: CASSQAPGSPGETQYF.

The chain combines TRBV6-6 with TRBJ1-2; 7 positions match TRBD1. This CDR3 is built from 15 residues. The junction had 6 bases not matched to a gene; V was cut back by 2 bases and J by 3 bases. Germline V gene data show CDR1 as MNHNY and CDR2 as SVGAGI (reference sequence). The CDR3 DNA is TGTGCCAGCAGTTACCATCGAACAGGGGACTATGGCTACACCTTC. As protein: CASSYHRTGDYGYTF.

The chain recombines TRBV5-5 with TRBJ1-2; 8 positions agree with TRBD1. This CDR3 has 15 residues. V lost 2 bases to trimming and J lost 2 bases; unmatched junction nucleotides: 5. From germline, CDR1 is SGHKS and CDR2 YYEKEE (reference sequence). CDR3 DNA sequence: TGTGCCAGCAGCTTTCAGGGGGCGCCGAACTATGGCTACACCTTC. Translated, it gives CASSFQGAPNYGYTF.

V gene TRBV3-1 (or the pseudogene TRBV3-2) combines with J gene TRBJ2-7; D is ambiguous. Germline V gene sequence: CDR1 LGHDT, CDR2 YNNKEL (reference sequence). CDR3 size: 13 residues. Trimming left V 0 bases short and J 7 bases short, with 10 bases between. The CDR3, as DNA: TGTGCCAGCAGCCAAGATACAATTTGGGAGCAGTACTTC. Translated: CASSQDTIWEQYF.